This T cell receptor beta chain was documented in a study of blood T cell repertoires in COVID-19. As for the study in general: Sites in the United States, Italy and Spain provided acute and convalescent COVID-19 samples.

The CDR3 totals 14 residues. Germline values: CDR1 SGDLS, CDR2 YYNGEE. J gave up 4 bases and V 1 base, and 3 bases lay outside the gene matches. In assigning cohorts, the study relied on participant-reported clinical history. As handled by the study authors: Scientists estimated how many nucleated cells there were by amplifying reference gene primers. Using immunoSEQ multiplex PCR, the repertoire was profiled, and TCRdb retains in-frame clones only, with some absent. The V and J calls and clone size come from that table; D and trimming were worked out from the DNA. This sample has a few hundred thousand clones, with 88% found just once.

The TCR was taken from a woman aged 18-29 years who had been exposed to COVID-19. Sample: PBMCs or T cells enriched from blood (not recorded which). The chain has TRBV9 and TRBJ2-3; 7 bases are shared with TRBD1. The CDR3 nucleotides read TGTGCCAGCAGCGTACTCCAGGGGGCAGATACGCAGTATTTT. It is translated as CASSVLQGADTQYF.